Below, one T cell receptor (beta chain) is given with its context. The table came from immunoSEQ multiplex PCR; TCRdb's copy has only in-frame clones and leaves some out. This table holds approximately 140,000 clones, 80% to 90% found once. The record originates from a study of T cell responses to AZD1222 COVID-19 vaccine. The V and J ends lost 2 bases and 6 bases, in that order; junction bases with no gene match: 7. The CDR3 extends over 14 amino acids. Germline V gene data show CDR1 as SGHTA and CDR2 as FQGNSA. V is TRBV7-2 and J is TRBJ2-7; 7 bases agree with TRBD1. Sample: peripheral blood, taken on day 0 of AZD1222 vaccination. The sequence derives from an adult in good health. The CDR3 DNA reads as TGTGCCAGCAGCTTAAGGCAGGGGGTAGTCGAGCAGTACTTC. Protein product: CASSLRQGVVEQYF. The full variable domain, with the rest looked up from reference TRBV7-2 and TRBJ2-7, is GAGVSQSPSNKVTEKGKDVELRCDPISGHTALYWYRQSLGQGLEFLIYFQGNSAPDKSGLPSDRFSAERTGGSVSTLTIQRTQQEDSAVYLCASSLRQGVVEQYFGPGTRLTVT.